The rows below give T cell receptor beta chains drawn from one sample of a study of blood T cell repertoires in COVID-19. The protocol was immunoSEQ multiplex PCR, while the TCRdb copy is restricted to in-frame clones and leaves out a portion. The sample records 120,000 to 150,000 clones, almost 90% being singletons. Sequencing was done on a sample of peripheral blood. The origin of the receptors is a human donor in a cohort sampled during active COVID-19. Each CDR3 is given with its conserved first and last residue.

>TRBJ2-2|TRBV6-5
CASRSQGASGELFF
>TRBJ1-1|TRBV28
CASSLNPTMNTEAFF
>TRBJ2-7|TRBV2
CASSWDRPDHYEQYF
>TRBJ2-1|TRBV7-8
CASSSSGINNYNEQFF
>TRBJ1-5|TRBV29-1
CSDRGREGSYSNQPQHF
>TRBJ1-2|TRBV6-1
CASSEDRAPYGYTF
>TRBJ1-2|TRBV7-2
CASSLGQGPNYGYTF
>TRBJ1-1|TRBV12-3/TRBV12-4
CASSLRGTEAFF
>TRBJ1-5|TRBV6-2/TRBV6-3
CASSFVQNQPQHF
>TRBJ1-2|TRBV28
CASSFPPQGDYGYTF
>TRBJ1-2|TRBV5-1
CASSLAIGQGGGYTF
>TRBJ1-1|TRBV5-4
CASSRPGNTEAFF
>TRBJ2-5|TRBV9
CASSAAGGRETQYF
>TRBJ2-2|TRBV11-3
CASSLRGAGRTGELFF
>TRBJ1-2|TRBV6-5
CASSYSQGGYTF
>TRBJ2-1|TRBV5-6
CASSPSGGRHLYNEQFF
>TRBJ2-3|TRBV19
CASSRTWRSTDTQYF
>TRBJ2-2|TRBV2
CAGGQGFSGELFF
>TRBJ1-2|TRBV7-2
CASSLFSPGQANYGYTF
>TRBJ1-1|TRBV5-1
CASSPTGVDTEAFF
>TRBJ2-7|TRBV7-2
CASSFEDSRNYEQYF
>TRBJ1-6|TRBV5-1
CASSGQGGNSPLHF
>TRBJ1-1|TRBV6-5
CASSYRRQTEAFF
>TRBJ1-6|TRBV2
CASTSGGVGNSPLHF
>TRBJ2-2|TRBV5-1
CASSLQGSGDTGELFF
>TRBJ2-7|TRBV19
CASSETGQIYEQYF
>TRBJ2-7|TRBV3-1/TRBV3-2
CASSQVGAGGYEQYF
>TRBJ1-2|TRBV28
CAIPGDGGDGYTF
>TRBJ2-6|TRBV2
CASSGQGYSGANVLTF
>TRBJ2-5|TRBV27
CASSLSLAGETQYF
>TRBJ2-7|TRBV6-5
CASSSLDRGVEQYF
>TRBJ1-2|TRBV6-2/TRBV6-3
CASSYSDTTNYGYTF
>TRBJ1-3|TRBV5-1
CASSEQGFSGNTIYF
>TRBJ2-7|TRBV5-4
CASSLIPGDEQYF
>TRBJ1-2|TRBV19
CASSTGNGDYGYTF
>TRBJ1-2|TRBV4-1
CASSQDHSSNYGYTF
>TRBJ2-5|TRBV7-9
CASSPDRETQYF
>TRBJ2-6|TRBV7-8
CASSPTGTGATGANVLTF
>TRBJ2-3|TRBV10-2
CASSSGLASTDTQYF
>TRBJ2-1|TRBV2
CASSDQGWYEQFF
>TRBJ1-2|TRBV4-2
CASSQGGTGGYGYTF
>TRBJ2-7|TRBV7-3
CASSSPGYEQYF
>TRBJ1-1|TRBV5-5
CASSGQGDTEAFF
>TRBJ2-1|TRBV15
CATSSDSLGDEQFF
>TRBJ1-3|TRBV9
CASSVTSGWNSGNTIYF
>TRBJ2-7|TRBV19
CASTSTSAPYEQYF
>TRBJ1-2|TRBV14
CASSRIVNRANYGYTF
>TRBJ2-4|TRBV19
CASSRDRENIQYF
>TRBJ1-6|TRBV28
CATQQGLALHF
>TRBJ2-1|TRBV5-4
CASSLFSGRGTEQFF
>TRBJ2-2|TRBV20-1
CSASSLADTGELFF
>TRBJ2-5|TRBV5-1
CASSPRTDQETQYF
>TRBJ1-2|TRBV19
CASSLWLGQENYGYTF
>TRBJ1-6|TRBV6-5
CASSRQGVAPLHF